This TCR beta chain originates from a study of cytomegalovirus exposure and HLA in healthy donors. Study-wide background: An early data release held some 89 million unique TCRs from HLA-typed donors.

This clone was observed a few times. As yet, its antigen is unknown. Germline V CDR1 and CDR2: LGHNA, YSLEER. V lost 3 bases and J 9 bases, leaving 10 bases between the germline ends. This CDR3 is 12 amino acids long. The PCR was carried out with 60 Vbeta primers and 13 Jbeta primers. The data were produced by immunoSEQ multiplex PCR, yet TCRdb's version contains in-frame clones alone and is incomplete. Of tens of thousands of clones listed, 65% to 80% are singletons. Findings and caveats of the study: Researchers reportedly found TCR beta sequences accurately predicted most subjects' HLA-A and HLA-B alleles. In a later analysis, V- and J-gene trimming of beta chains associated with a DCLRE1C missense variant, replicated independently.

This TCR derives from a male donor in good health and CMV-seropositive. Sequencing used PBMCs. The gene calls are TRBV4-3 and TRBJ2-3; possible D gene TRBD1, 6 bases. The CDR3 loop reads CASSHKGVTQYF. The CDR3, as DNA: TGCGCCAGCAGCCACAAGGGGGTGACGCAGTATTTT.